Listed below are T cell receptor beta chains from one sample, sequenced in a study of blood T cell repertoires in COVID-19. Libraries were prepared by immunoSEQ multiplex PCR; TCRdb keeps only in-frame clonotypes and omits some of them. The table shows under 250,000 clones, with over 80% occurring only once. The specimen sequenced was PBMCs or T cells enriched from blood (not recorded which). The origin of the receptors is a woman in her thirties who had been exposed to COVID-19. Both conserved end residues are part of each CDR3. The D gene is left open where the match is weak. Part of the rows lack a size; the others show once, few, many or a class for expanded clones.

CDR3 DNA: TGTGCCAGCAGAGACAGGGCTTATGGCTACACCTTC; CDR3 protein: CASRDRAYGYTF; J gene: TRBJ1-2; clone size: .; D gene: TRBD1; V gene: TRBV27
CDR3 DNA: TGTGCCAGCAGTCCGGGACAGACGGATTACGAGCAGTACTTC; CDR3 protein: CASSPGQTDYEQYF; J gene: TRBJ2-7; clone size: .; D gene: TRBD1; V gene: TRBV28
CDR3 DNA: TGCGCCAGCAGCCAGCGAGTCGTTGGGGCGTCGGGAAACACCATATATTTT; CDR3 protein: CASSQRVVGASGNTIYF; J gene: TRBJ1-3; clone size: .; D gene: .; V gene: TRBV4-1
CDR3 DNA: TGTGCCAGCAAACTGACAGGGGGAGGGGGCTACACCTTC; CDR3 protein: CASKLTGGGGYTF; J gene: TRBJ1-2; clone size: .; D gene: TRBD1; V gene: TRBV12-3/TRBV12-4
CDR3 DNA: TGTGCCAGCAGTTTACTAGCGGACAACACCGGGGAGCTGTTTTTT; CDR3 protein: CASSLLADNTGELFF; J gene: TRBJ2-2; clone size: .; D gene: TRBD2; V gene: TRBV6-5
CDR3 DNA: TGTGCCAGCTCAGACGGACACGGTGAGCAGTTCTTC; CDR3 protein: CASSDGHGEQFF; J gene: TRBJ2-1; clone size: once; D gene: .; V gene: TRBV18
CDR3 DNA: TGTGCCAGCACCGAAAAGGGACAGACTAATGAAAAACTGTTTTTT; CDR3 protein: CASTEKGQTNEKLFF; J gene: TRBJ1-4; clone size: .; D gene: TRBD1; V gene: TRBV9
CDR3 DNA: TGTGCCAGCAGTCCCCTCGGAGGGGTCGCAGGGCAGTTCTTC; CDR3 protein: CASSPLGGVAGQFF; J gene: TRBJ2-1; clone size: few; D gene: .; V gene: TRBV27
CDR3 DNA: TGTGCCAGCAGTCTTACAGGGGACTCGAATCAGCCCCAGCATTTT; CDR3 protein: CASSLTGDSNQPQHF; J gene: TRBJ1-5; clone size: once; D gene: TRBD1; V gene: TRBV28
CDR3 DNA: TGTGCCAGCAGTGAAGTCGGTTACAATGAGCAGTTCTTC; CDR3 protein: CASSEVGYNEQFF; J gene: TRBJ2-1; clone size: many; D gene: .; V gene: TRBV2
CDR3 DNA: TGTGCCAGCAGGGGCCTCCCGGGACAGCCTAGTGAAAAACTGTTTTTT; CDR3 protein: CASRGLPGQPSEKLFF; J gene: TRBJ1-4; clone size: .; D gene: TRBD1; V gene: TRBV7-9
CDR3 DNA: TGCGCCAGCAGTGAGTCGAAACAGGGAGGCACAGATACGCAGTATTTT; CDR3 protein: CASSESKQGGTDTQYF; J gene: TRBJ2-3; clone size: .; D gene: .; V gene: TRBV10-1
CDR3 DNA: TGTGCCAGCAGCAAAGGTGCCCTGAAGGGGGATTCGGCCGAGCAGTACTTC; CDR3 protein: CASSKGALKGDSAEQYF; J gene: TRBJ2-7; clone size: .; D gene: .; V gene: TRBV21-1
CDR3 DNA: TGCGCCAGCAGCCAGCAGACAGGGAACTATGGCTACACCTTC; CDR3 protein: CASSQQTGNYGYTF; J gene: TRBJ1-2; clone size: .; D gene: TRBD1; V gene: TRBV5-1
CDR3 DNA: TGCAGTGCTAGTACCACTATCTATGGCTACACCTTC; CDR3 protein: CSASTTIYGYTF; J gene: TRBJ1-2; clone size: .; D gene: .; V gene: TRBV20-1
CDR3 DNA: TGCAGCGTCGACAGGGGTGGAGGAGAAAAACTGTTTTTT; CDR3 protein: CSVDRGGGEKLFF; J gene: TRBJ1-4; clone size: .; D gene: TRBD1; V gene: TRBV29-1
CDR3 DNA: TGTGCCAGCACCCCTCTAGCGGGAGGGAGGACAGATACGCAGTATTTT; CDR3 protein: CASTPLAGGRTDTQYF; J gene: TRBJ2-3; clone size: few; D gene: TRBD2; V gene: TRBV6-2/TRBV6-3
CDR3 DNA: TGTGCCAGCAGCTTAGATAACCGGTCCAATGAGCAGTTCTTC; CDR3 protein: CASSLDNRSNEQFF; J gene: TRBJ2-1; clone size: once; D gene: .; V gene: TRBV7-2
CDR3 DNA: TGCGCCAGCAGCCAAGACAGAGGGAGTGCGGAGACCCAGTACTTC; CDR3 protein: CASSQDRGSAETQYF; J gene: TRBJ2-5; clone size: .; D gene: .; V gene: TRBV4-1
CDR3 DNA: TGTGCCAGCAGCTTAGGAGCCCTACGCTCCTACGAGCAGTACTTC; CDR3 protein: CASSLGALRSYEQYF; J gene: TRBJ2-7; clone size: .; D gene: .; V gene: TRBV7-9
CDR3 DNA: TGCAGCGCGACCTTAGGACAGGGATTCACGGATTATGGCTACACCTTC; CDR3 protein: CSATLGQGFTDYGYTF; J gene: TRBJ1-2; clone size: .; D gene: TRBD1; V gene: TRBV29-1
CDR3 DNA: TGTGCCAGCAGCTTAGTGGGGCGTCTGAGCTCCTACAATGAGCAGTTCTTC; CDR3 protein: CASSLVGRLSSYNEQFF; J gene: TRBJ2-1; clone size: .; D gene: .; V gene: TRBV7-9